This TCR beta chain was obtained from a study of T cells in Graves' hyperthyroidism and ophthalmopathy (dated by TCRdb to between 2018 and 2021). In terms of the full investigation: Peripheral blood was sampled at the time of initial diagnosis, prior to any treatment. Thyroid tissue and blood T-cell repertoires from more than five Graves' hyperthyroidism patients were also compared in the study. To identify TCR V-J signatures that set the groups apart, the researchers used a discovery cohort of 100 patients, made up of roughly 40 with Graves' ophthalmopathy and 57 with stable Graves' hyperthyroidism. The 95 to 100 discovery patients were randomly divided into training and test sets at a 7:3 ratio. According to the paper, TCR Vbeta CDR3 sequencing was carried out on over 130 peripheral blood samples, which came from under 50 ophthalmopathy, 75 or so hyperthyroidism and roughly 17 progressor patients. Prospective prediction of ophthalmopathy was tested in an independent validation cohort of 18 to 20 hyperthyroidism patients and 17 patients who later progressed to ophthalmopathy. After blood sampling, hyperthyroidism patients were treated with methimazole at a starting dose of 30 mg daily, and ophthalmopathy patients were treated with high-dose intravenous methylprednisolone. Overall results and qualifications from the work: Most expanded thyroid clonotypes (frequency above 0.001) were also detected in blood, a finding suggesting that blood repertoires may reflect thyroid immune responses. In validation, progression to ophthalmopathy was predicted by the model with almost 71% sensitivity and just over 72% specificity, a median of approximately 6.5 months before onset. Sample size was not statistically predetermined, and investigators were not blinded to group allocation. Ophthalmopathy was separated from stable hyperthyroidism by a 13 V-J signature model, with around 90% sensitivity and about 84% specificity obtained in cross-validation and 80%/75% obtained in testing.

The CDR3 goes from the cysteine to the phenylalanine over 16 residues. Of all the DNA, just the CDR3 is kept, 48 bases in frame from base 1. Relative to germline, V is 7 bases shorter and J is 0 bases shorter, with 16 bases between their ends. The TCR beta CDR3 regions were amplified from RNA transcripts. For the first round of RT-PCR on the TCR CDR3, the HTBI primer set was used together with the Qiagen OneStep RT-PCR kit. The libraries were constructed in a second round of multiplex PCR and then size-selected and purified. Sequencing of the libraries was done on an Illumina HiSeq2000 using paired-end 100 bp reads. In the original analysis: SOAPnuke was used to process the raw data, throwing out any read that contained adapters or uncalled bases, had a mean Phred below 15, or lacked an exact constant-primer or identifier match. High-quality paired reads were merged using COPE v1.2.5, and each unique nucleotide sequence was defined as a clonotype. MiTCR v1.1 was used to align the clonotypes against IMGT TRBV, TRBD and TRBJ reference segments. Analysis was restricted to V-J combinations with a frequency above 0.0001, which covered roughly 99% of repertoires. The TCS score was defined as F50 (clonal expansion) divided by E x V (chaos), with BLOSUM62-based TCRdist calculated between CDR3 peptides within each V-J. Welch's t-statistics and random forest reduced around 510 V-J features to 13, which were used in a naive Bayes classifier (R e1071). Starting from the raw public reads, TCRdb applied fastp trimming at Q25, assembled clones with MiXCR and retained in-frame beta chains. Every distinct CDR3 protein forms one entry, paired with its most common genes and DNA. The V and J calls follow TCRdb's processing rather than the paper's. Present in this sample are hundreds of thousands of distinct CDR3 sequences, approximately 19% of which were seen just once. 3% to 4% of the sample lies in the top ten.

Graves' hyperthyroidism was defined as stable when no progression to ophthalmopathy occurred over 18 months of follow-up. Hyperthyroidism patients were newly diagnosed, had a disease duration of under 2 months, and were aged 18 to 65 years. Patients with uncontrolled infections, other autoimmune diseases, pregnancy or lactation were excluded. Clinical symptoms, serum thyroxine and TRAb, thyroid ultrasound, and orbital computed tomography formed the basis for the diagnoses. PBMCs were isolated from approximately 10 ml of fresh peripheral blood by Ficoll-Paque density gradient centrifugation. Trizol reagent was used to extract total RNA, and RNA quality was then checked on an Agilent 2100 Bioanalyzer. This clonotype has ten or more counts. Its antigen is not yet known. Nothing much larger sits one base from this clone, and base qualities are not available.

Sequencing input: blood. The origin of this receptor is a woman under 30 with Graves' hyperthyroidism. Recombination joined TRBV12-3 or TRBV12-4 with TRBJ1-3; no D gene is confidently identified. The DNA sequence is as follows: TGTGCCAGCACCCTCCTCTTGCTTTACTCTGGAAACACCATATATTTT. It codes for CASTLLLLYSGNTIYF.